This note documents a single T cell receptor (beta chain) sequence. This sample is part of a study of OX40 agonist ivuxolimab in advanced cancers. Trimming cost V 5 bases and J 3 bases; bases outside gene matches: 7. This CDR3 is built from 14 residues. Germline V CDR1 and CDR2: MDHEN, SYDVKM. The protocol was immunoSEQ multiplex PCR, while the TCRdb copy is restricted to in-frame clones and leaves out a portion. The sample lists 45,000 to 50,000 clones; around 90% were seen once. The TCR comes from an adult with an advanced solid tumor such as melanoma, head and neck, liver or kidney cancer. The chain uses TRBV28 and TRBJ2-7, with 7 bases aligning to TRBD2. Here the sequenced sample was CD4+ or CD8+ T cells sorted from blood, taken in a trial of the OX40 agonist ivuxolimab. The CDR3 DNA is TGTGCCAGCAGTGGGGGGGGTTCCGGCTACGAGCAGTACTTC. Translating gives CASSGGGSGYEQYF.